This T cell receptor (beta chain) was captured by sequencing in a study of vaccination and CD4 T cells after COVID-19. Study details: Post-vaccine specimens were obtained a median approximately 70 days after dose two (range 14 to 241).

Germline V gene data show CDR1 as SGHTA and CDR2 as FQGNSA. The V end was cut by 1 base, the J end by 4 bases, with 7 bases between. There are 13 residues in the CDR3. On this clonotype itself: No antigen is known for it.

Oncomine TCR Beta short-read sequencing was applied to DNA from cultured CD4+ T cells. Genomic DNA was taken out of cultured CD4+ T cells by extraction. TCRdb re-derived calls from the PCR reads in MiXCR, one entry per CDR3 protein. The sample lists about 7,800 distinct CDR3 sequences, over 35% occurring once. Stated treatment: 10-day PBMC culture with coronavirus spike peptide pools or control peptides (ViraFEST assay). The unexposed donor provided CD4+ T cells, which were taken before the COVID-19 pandemic (2011-2018). ViraFEST grew antigen-specific T cells using peptide pools, then sequenced TCRs. With fresh IL-2 medium, half the medium was replaced on days 3 and 7.

V is TRBV7-2 and J is TRBJ1-1; no reliable D call. This receptor was obtained from a human donor in good health. Sequencing was performed on CD4+ T cells from blood, cultured in vitro. The CDR3 DNA is TGTGCCAGCAGCTTAGACTGGGGCACTGAAGCTTTCTTT. Amino acid sequence: CASSLDWGTEAFF.